The rows below give T cell receptor beta chains drawn from one sample of a study of blood T cell repertoires in COVID-19. Data came from immunoSEQ multiplex PCR; TCRdb stores just in-frame clones and leaves some out. Of tens of thousands of clones listed, around 80% are singletons. Sequenced sample: peripheral blood. Receptor source: a woman older than 75 with active or convalescent COVID-19. The CDR3 runs from the conserved cysteine through the conserved F or W. D genes are given only for firm matches. Size values are once, few and many counts, or a class for expanded clones, and some rows have none.

j_gene: TRBJ2-7
v_gene: TRBV3-1/TRBV3-2
abundance: -
d_gene: TRBD1
CDR3nt: TGTGCCAGCAGCCAAGGGACAGGGACCTACGAGCAGTACTTC
CDR3aa: CASSQGTGTYEQYF

j_gene: TRBJ1-1
v_gene: TRBV5-8
abundance: -
d_gene: -
CDR3nt: TGTGCCACCCGACAGAGACCGAACACTGAAGCTTTCTTT
CDR3aa: CATRQRPNTEAFF

j_gene: TRBJ1-3
v_gene: TRBV5-4
abundance: -
d_gene: -
CDR3nt: TGTGCCAGCGGCCAGGGGATCGACTCTGGAAACACCATATATTTT
CDR3aa: CASGQGIDSGNTIYF

j_gene: TRBJ1-1
v_gene: TRBV9
abundance: few
d_gene: -
CDR3nt: TGTGCCAGCAGCGTCAGGGGCCTGAACACTGAAGCTTTCTTT
CDR3aa: CASSVRGLNTEAFF

j_gene: TRBJ2-5
v_gene: TRBV7-3
abundance: -
d_gene: -
CDR3nt: TGTGCCAGCAGCTTCACCGGGGGAGAGACCCAGTACTTC
CDR3aa: CASSFTGGETQYF

j_gene: TRBJ1-1
v_gene: TRBV6-5
abundance: -
d_gene: TRBD1
CDR3nt: TGTGCCAGCAGTTACGCGGACAGGGGAAGCGAAGCTTTCTTT
CDR3aa: CASSYADRGSEAFF

j_gene: TRBJ1-1
v_gene: TRBV7-9
abundance: once
d_gene: -
CDR3nt: TGTGCCAGCAGCTTAGGCTCACGGACTGAAGCTTTCTTT
CDR3aa: CASSLGSRTEAFF

j_gene: TRBJ1-6
v_gene: TRBV5-1
abundance: -
d_gene: TRBD1
CDR3nt: TGCGCCAGCAGCCTCGGGACAGGGGGCTTAGGGGATTCACCCCTCCACTTT
CDR3aa: CASSLGTGGLGDSPLHF

j_gene: TRBJ1-2
v_gene: TRBV11-1
abundance: -
d_gene: TRBD1
CDR3nt: TGTGCCAGCAGCCCGGTGACAGGGTATAGCGGCTACACCTTC
CDR3aa: CASSPVTGYSGYTF

j_gene: TRBJ1-2
v_gene: TRBV2
abundance: -
d_gene: -
CDR3nt: TGTGCCAGCAGTGAAGCGCCACTTAACTATGGCTACACCTTC
CDR3aa: CASSEAPLNYGYTF

j_gene: TRBJ2-5
v_gene: TRBV18
abundance: once
d_gene: -
CDR3nt: TGTGCCAGCTCACTTCCGCAAGAGACCCAGTACTTC
CDR3aa: CASSLPQETQYF

j_gene: TRBJ1-6
v_gene: TRBV2
abundance: few
d_gene: -
CDR3nt: TGTGCCAGCAGCTTCCGGGACAACAATAATTCACCCCTCCACTTT
CDR3aa: CASSFRDNNNSPLHF

j_gene: TRBJ1-2
v_gene: TRBV5-4
abundance: -
d_gene: -
CDR3nt: TGTGCCAGCAGCTTCCGGTCCAATAACTATGGCTACACCTTC
CDR3aa: CASSFRSNNYGYTF

j_gene: TRBJ1-5
v_gene: TRBV19
abundance: -
d_gene: -
CDR3nt: TGTGCCAGTAGTACGACCAGGGATCAGCCCCAGCATTTT
CDR3aa: CASSTTRDQPQHF

j_gene: TRBJ1-3
v_gene: TRBV20-1
abundance: -
d_gene: TRBD1
CDR3nt: TGCAGTGCCAGTGACAGGGGGTCTGGAAACACCATATATTTT
CDR3aa: CSASDRGSGNTIYF

j_gene: TRBJ1-2
v_gene: TRBV7-9
abundance: -
d_gene: -
CDR3nt: TGTGCCAGCAGCTTAGGAGGGGAGGGCTCCAACTATGGCTACACCTTC
CDR3aa: CASSLGGEGSNYGYTF

j_gene: TRBJ2-1
v_gene: TRBV19
abundance: -
d_gene: -
CDR3nt: TGTGCCACAGGGGCCCTGGACGACTACAATGAGCAGTTCTTC
CDR3aa: CATGALDDYNEQFF

j_gene: TRBJ1-1
v_gene: TRBV6-5
abundance: -
d_gene: TRBD1
CDR3nt: TGTGCCAGCAGTTACTACTTTGGGACAGGGGTACCTGAAGCTTTCTTT
CDR3aa: CASSYYFGTGVPEAFF

j_gene: TRBJ2-5
v_gene: TRBV27
abundance: -
d_gene: -
CDR3nt: TGTGCCACCTTGGGGGGATCTGGGACCCAGTACTTC
CDR3aa: CATLGGSGTQYF

j_gene: TRBJ2-4
v_gene: TRBV7-9
abundance: many
d_gene: -
CDR3nt: TGTGCCAGCAGCTCCGAAGATGGGGCCCCTCCCCGCTTC
CDR3aa: CASSSEDGAPPRF

j_gene: TRBJ2-7
v_gene: TRBV6-5
abundance: -
d_gene: TRBD1
CDR3nt: TGTGCCAGCAGATCGACAGGGGGCAAGAGCGAGCAGTACTTC
CDR3aa: CASRSTGGKSEQYF

j_gene: TRBJ1-5
v_gene: TRBV2
abundance: -
d_gene: -
CDR3nt: TGTGCCAGCAGTCAAGGAGAGCCCCAGCATTTT
CDR3aa: CASSQGEPQHF

j_gene: TRBJ2-1
v_gene: TRBV5-1
abundance: -
d_gene: -
CDR3nt: TGCGCCAGCAGCTTGTCACAGGAGTACAATGAGCAGTTCTTC
CDR3aa: CASSLSQEYNEQFF

j_gene: TRBJ2-5
v_gene: TRBV11-2
abundance: few
d_gene: TRBD2
CDR3nt: TGTGCCAGCAGCTTGGGTCTAGCGGGGTACCAAGAGACCCAGTACTTC
CDR3aa: CASSLGLAGYQETQYF

j_gene: TRBJ2-5
v_gene: TRBV6-6
abundance: -
d_gene: -
CDR3nt: TGTGCCAGCAGTTACACGTGGCAGCAAGAGACCCAGTACTTC
CDR3aa: CASSYTWQQETQYF

j_gene: TRBJ1-1
v_gene: TRBV11-2
abundance: -
d_gene: -
CDR3nt: TGTGCCAGCAGCTTAATCGCAGGGGAAAACACTGAAGCTTTCTTT
CDR3aa: CASSLIAGENTEAFF

j_gene: TRBJ1-2
v_gene: TRBV2
abundance: -
d_gene: TRBD1
CDR3nt: TGTGCCAGCAGTCGGGACAGGGAAAGGGGCTACACCTTC
CDR3aa: CASSRDRERGYTF

j_gene: TRBJ2-1
v_gene: TRBV5-4
abundance: few
d_gene: -
CDR3nt: TGTGCCAGCAGTCTGGGTCGCGGGGATTACAATGAGCAGTTCTTC
CDR3aa: CASSLGRGDYNEQFF

j_gene: TRBJ2-3
v_gene: TRBV5-1
abundance: -
d_gene: -
CDR3nt: TGCGCCAGCAGCTTGGTGCGCGGAACAGATACGCAGTATTTT
CDR3aa: CASSLVRGTDTQYF

j_gene: TRBJ1-1
v_gene: TRBV30
abundance: -
d_gene: -
CDR3nt: TGTGCCTGGAGTGGTGGGATTGGAGGGCAAAACACTGAAGCTTTCTTT
CDR3aa: CAWSGGIGGQNTEAFF

j_gene: TRBJ1-6
v_gene: TRBV28
abundance: -
d_gene: -
CDR3nt: TGTGCCAGCACGTTGAGTCGGGCACCCCTCCACTTT
CDR3aa: CASTLSRAPLHF

j_gene: TRBJ2-7
v_gene: TRBV4-1
abundance: -
d_gene: -
CDR3nt: TGCGCCAGCAGCCAAGATCCGGGGATAAGAGAGCAGTACTTC
CDR3aa: CASSQDPGIREQYF

j_gene: TRBJ2-3
v_gene: TRBV20-1
abundance: -
d_gene: TRBD2
CDR3nt: TGCAGTGCTAGTCAGCGGGGGGGCCCCTCAGATACGCAGTATTTT
CDR3aa: CSASQRGGPSDTQYF

j_gene: TRBJ1-2
v_gene: TRBV5-1
abundance: -
d_gene: TRBD1
CDR3nt: TGCGCCAGCAGCTATACCGGGACAGGGGATGGCTACACCTTC
CDR3aa: CASSYTGTGDGYTF

j_gene: TRBJ2-3
v_gene: TRBV5-1
abundance: -
d_gene: -
CDR3nt: TGCGCCAGCAGCTTGGGAATACAGGGCGGTATCACAGATACGCAGTATTTT
CDR3aa: CASSLGIQGGITDTQYF

j_gene: TRBJ1-2
v_gene: TRBV15
abundance: -
d_gene: TRBD1
CDR3nt: TGTGCCACCAGCAGGGGGACAGTGTATGGCTACACCTTC
CDR3aa: CATSRGTVYGYTF

j_gene: TRBJ2-1
v_gene: TRBV3-1/TRBV3-2
abundance: -
d_gene: -
CDR3nt: TGTGCCAGCAGCCAGGGGCATGGCTCCTACAATGAGCAGTTCTTC
CDR3aa: CASSQGHGSYNEQFF

j_gene: TRBJ2-3
v_gene: TRBV19
abundance: few
d_gene: -
CDR3nt: TGTGCCAGTAGTGTGACTGGTACAGATACGCAGTATTTT
CDR3aa: CASSVTGTDTQYF

j_gene: TRBJ1-2
v_gene: TRBV7-2
abundance: -
d_gene: -
CDR3nt: TGTGCCAGCAGCTTAGCTCAGGCGATGGCCTATGGCTACACCTTC
CDR3aa: CASSLAQAMAYGYTF

j_gene: TRBJ2-1
v_gene: TRBV13
abundance: few
d_gene: TRBD2
CDR3nt: TGTGCCAGCAGCTTAGCTGGATTGGATAGCGGGGGGGACTACAATGAGCAGTTCTTC
CDR3aa: CASSLAGLDSGGDYNEQFF

j_gene: TRBJ1-2
v_gene: TRBV5-1
abundance: -
d_gene: -
CDR3nt: TGCGCCAGCAGCTCAGAAACCTCGGGCTATGGCTACACCTTC
CDR3aa: CASSSETSGYGYTF

j_gene: TRBJ1-2
v_gene: TRBV5-1
abundance: many
d_gene: TRBD1
CDR3nt: TGCGCCAGCATGGAAAAGACAGGGCTAGGCCATGGCTACACCTTC
CDR3aa: CASMEKTGLGHGYTF

j_gene: TRBJ1-2
v_gene: TRBV20-1
abundance: -
d_gene: -
CDR3nt: TGCAGTGCTAGGAGGGCCTCCCTAGACACCTTC
CDR3aa: CSARRASLDTF

j_gene: TRBJ1-5
v_gene: TRBV5-8
abundance: -
d_gene: -
CDR3nt: TGTGCCAGCAGCCCCACTCGAGACTCCTGGGGCGATCAGCCCCAGCATTTT
CDR3aa: CASSPTRDSWGDQPQHF

j_gene: TRBJ1-2
v_gene: TRBV19
abundance: -
d_gene: -
CDR3nt: TGTGCCAGTAGTGGTGGGAGTGGCTACACCTTC
CDR3aa: CASSGGSGYTF

j_gene: TRBJ2-1
v_gene: TRBV7-2
abundance: -
d_gene: TRBD1
CDR3nt: TGTGCCAGCAGCCGGGACAGCCCCTACAATGAGCAGTTCTTC
CDR3aa: CASSRDSPYNEQFF

j_gene: TRBJ1-1
v_gene: TRBV6-1
abundance: -
d_gene: TRBD1
CDR3nt: TGTGCCAGCAGTGAGATGACAGGGGGCGTCCCTGAAGCTTTCTTT
CDR3aa: CASSEMTGGVPEAFF

j_gene: TRBJ1-1
v_gene: TRBV2
abundance: -
d_gene: -
CDR3nt: TGTGCCAGCAGTGAACAGGGGCGTATGTCTGAAGCTTTCTTT
CDR3aa: CASSEQGRMSEAFF